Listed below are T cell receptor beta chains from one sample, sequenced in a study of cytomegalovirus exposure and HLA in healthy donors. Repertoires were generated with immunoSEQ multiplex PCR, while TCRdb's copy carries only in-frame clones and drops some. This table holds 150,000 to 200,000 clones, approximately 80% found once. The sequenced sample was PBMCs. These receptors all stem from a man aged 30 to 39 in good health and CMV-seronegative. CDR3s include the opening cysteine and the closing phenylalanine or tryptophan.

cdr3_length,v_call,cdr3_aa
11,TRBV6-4,CAWTLRAGYTF
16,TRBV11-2,CASSLAASGSINEQFF
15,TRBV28,CASSPGQAILYEQYF
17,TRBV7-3,CASSPLGGRVGTDTQYF
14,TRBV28,CATLKQGALYEQYF
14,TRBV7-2,CASSFEAAFEKLFF
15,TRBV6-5,CASSFMTGSNEKLFF
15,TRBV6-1,CASILNGGTNEKLFF
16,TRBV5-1,CASSLDGQSSGNTIYF
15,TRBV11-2,CASSLERGGLYEQYF
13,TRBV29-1,CSVVQGSSYEQYF
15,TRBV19,CASTATTSGGSPQYF
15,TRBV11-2,CASSQTGTSENIQYF
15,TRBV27,CASSSLLPSTDTQYF
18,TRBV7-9,CASSVQPGQGNFPGELFF
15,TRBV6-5,CASSFGVDSNTEAFF